This T cell receptor beta chain appears in the sequencing data of a study of T cell repertoires in cytomegalovirus infection. Study details: Researchers turned to recently identified HLA-C-restricted CMV epitopes as well as well-studied HLA-B-restricted ones.

Germline values: CDR1 DFQATT, CDR2 SNEGSKA (reference sequence). V was trimmed by 6 bases and J by 0 bases, leaving 15 bases between them. CDR3 length equals 14 residues. This clonotype was picked up a small number of times. Its target is unknown. TCRdb called the reads again in MiXCR, with one record for every CDR3 protein. The profile shows some 500,000 distinct CDR3 sequences, 40% of them singletons. This specimen consisted of cultured PBMCs, obtained from culture after CMV antigen stimulation. This receptor was identified in a human donor in good health (CMV status not recorded). Some clones in this sample may be carry-over from other donors' samples. This chain uses TRBV20-1 with TRBJ2-7; D call uncertain. CDR3 loop: CSALPIGSSYEQYF. The CDR3 DNA follows: TGCAGTGCCTTACCCATCGGGTCCTCCTACGAGCAGTACTTC.